Below, 11 T cell receptor beta chains from the same sample are listed, as sequenced in a study of T cell repertoires in ileal Crohn's disease. Libraries were prepared by immunoSEQ multiplex PCR; TCRdb keeps only in-frame clonotypes and omits some of them. The repertoire includes 30,000 to 35,000 clones, roughly 75% of them detected once, and under 20% sits in the top ten. The sequenced sample consisted of ileal tissue. These receptors were taken from an adult with Crohn's disease.

The rearrangement links TRBV9 to TRBJ2-3; D is perhaps TRBD2 (5 bases). The V end lost 0 bases, the J end lost 1 base, and 9 bases lay between the germline ends. Per germline, CDR1 SGDLS and CDR2 YYNGEE. This CDR3 is built from 15 residues. This CDR3 is CASSVGEAGTDTQYF. DNA of the CDR3: TGTGCCAGCAGCGTAGGGGAAGCGGGCACAGATACGCAGTATTTT.

The chain links TRBV15 to TRBJ2-3, with a weak D call TRBD2 (5 bases). CDR3 size: 14 residues. Deletions cut 2 bases from V and 1 base from J, with 7 bases between. In germline, CDR1 is LNHNV, CDR2 YYDKDF (reference sequence). This chain's CDR3 is CATSRILGTDTQYF. The CDR3 DNA sequence: TGTGCCACCAGCAGAATACTAGGCACAGATACGCAGTATTTT.

This chain connects TRBV6-1 to TRBJ1-2, with 7 bases that match TRBD1. CDR1 and CDR2 (germline): MNHNS, SASEGT. With 1 base clipped from V and 4 bases from J, the junction kept 3 bases outside the gene matches. This CDR3 has 14 residues. CDR3 residues: CASSEGDSGYGYTF. The CDR3 nucleotides are TGTGCCAGCAGTGAAGGGGACAGTGGCTATGGCTACACCTTC.

The chain employs TRBV6-4 and TRBJ2-3; 11 positions match TRBD2. J gave up 9 bases and V 7 bases, and 9 bases lay outside the gene matches. The CDR3 consists of 14 residues. In germline, CDR1 is MRHNA, CDR2 SNTAGT. The CDR3 sequence is CASTLVAGGTTQYF. The CDR3 bases are TGTGCCAGCACCTTGGTAGCGGGGGGGACGACGCAGTATTTT.

The gene calls are TRBV4-1 and TRBJ1-1; a weak D match, TRBD1 (6 bases). The CDR3 consists of 14 residues. Germline V gives CDR1 MGHRA, CDR2 YSYEKL. Trimming pared 2 bases from V and 6 bases from J, leaving 13 bases between. CDR3 in amino acids: CASSQYRDRSEAFF. The DNA for the CDR3 is TGCGCCAGCAGCCAATACAGGGATAGGTCTGAAGCTTTCTTT.

This rearrangement joins TRBV6-1 to TRBJ2-1; 9 bases agree with TRBD1. The ends lost 3 bases at V and 4 bases at J; junction bases unmatched: 4. The CDR3 covers 15 residues. Germline values: CDR1 MNHNS, CDR2 SASEGT. This CDR3 reads CASSDPGQGYNEQFF. The DNA for the CDR3 is TGTGCCAGCAGTGATCCGGGACAGGGATACAATGAGCAGTTCTTC.

V gene TRBV2 combines with J gene TRBJ2-7, with unresolved D. The CDR3 runs 13 residues. CDR1 is SNHLY, CDR2 FYNNEI, per germline. Trimming took off 7 bases at V and 3 bases at J, with 13 bases between the two ends. Written as DNA, the CDR3 is TGTGCCAGCACTCCTAACGGGTACTACGAGCAGTACTTC. Its translation: CASTPNGYYEQYF.

Here the CDR3 reads CAINTGAAGYTF. In nucleotides, the CDR3 is TGTGCCATCAATACAGGGGCGGCTGGCTACACCTTC. The chain carries TRBV10-3 and TRBJ1-2; TRBD1 agrees at 7 bases. The trim removed 7 bases at V and 7 bases at J, leaving 6 bases unmatched. Germline CDR1 reads ENHRY; CDR2 reads SYGVKD. This CDR3 is 12 amino acids long.

A few counts support this clone. The chain couples TRBV19 to TRBJ2-7, with D uncertain. Germline CDR1 LNHDA, CDR2 SQIVND (reference sequence). V was trimmed by 9 bases and J by 0 bases, leaving 21 bases between them. CDR3 length: 16 amino acids. In nucleotides, the CDR3 is TGTGCCAGCCCGCGGTCACGCCCGAAGAGCTCCTACGAGCAGTACTTC. This translates into CASPRSRPKSSYEQYF.

This chain joins TRBV18 and TRBJ1-4; 11 bases map to TRBD1. The CDR3 is 15 amino acids. Trimming cost V 5 bases and J 6 bases; bases outside gene matches: 5. Germline CDR1 is KGHSH and CDR2 is LQKENI. The CDR3 DNA reads as TGTGCCAGCTCAACGAGGACAGGGGGCCATGAAAAACTGTTTTTT. Protein sequence: CASSTRTGGHEKLFF.

V and J are TRBV7-7 and TRBJ2-1, with 14 positions matching TRBD2. The CDR3 totals 16 residues. Germline assignment: CDR1 SSHAT and CDR2 FNYEAQ (reference sequence). The J segment lost 4 bases and the V segment lost 4 bases, leaving 3 bases of the junction unmatched. The DNA of the CDR3 is TGTGCCAGCAGCTCCGGACTAGCGGGAGGATACAATGAGCAGTTCTTC. Its translation: CASSSGLAGGYNEQFF. Full variable domain (remainder filled in from reference TRBV7-7 and TRBJ2-1): GAGVSQSPRYKVTKRGQDVTLRCDPISSHATLYWYQQALGQGPEFLTYFNYEAQPDKSGLPSDRFSAERPEGSISTLTIQRTEQRDSAMYRCASSSGLAGGYNEQFFGPGTRLTVL.